This T cell receptor beta chain was identified in a study of blood T cell repertoires in COVID-19. Study background: From the United States, Italy and Spain came samples of acute and convalescent COVID-19.

It was during active infection that Seattle patients were enrolled and then longitudinally followed. As originally analysed: Amplification with reference gene primers provided the estimates of nucleated cell counts. TCRdb's copy holds only in-frame clones and misses some; the assay was immunoSEQ multiplex PCR. V and J calls plus clone size are reproduced from that table; the DNA served to infer D and trimming. The data show some 80,000 clones, with approximately 90% seen just once and roughly 2.6% held by the top ten. The TCR sequence derives from a man aged 45-65 years with COVID-19, enrolled during active disease. The sequenced sample was peripheral blood.

CDR3 in DNA: TGCGCCAGCAGCGAAGCGGGAGTAGGTATTCAGTACTTC. Protein product: CASSEAGVGIQYF. This chain joins TRBV5-1 and TRBJ2-4; 8 bases are shared with TRBD2. CDR3 length equals 13 residues. CDR1 and CDR2 (germline): SGHRS, YFSETQ. Germline trimming cut 4 bases from V and 10 bases from J; bases unmatched to any gene: 7.